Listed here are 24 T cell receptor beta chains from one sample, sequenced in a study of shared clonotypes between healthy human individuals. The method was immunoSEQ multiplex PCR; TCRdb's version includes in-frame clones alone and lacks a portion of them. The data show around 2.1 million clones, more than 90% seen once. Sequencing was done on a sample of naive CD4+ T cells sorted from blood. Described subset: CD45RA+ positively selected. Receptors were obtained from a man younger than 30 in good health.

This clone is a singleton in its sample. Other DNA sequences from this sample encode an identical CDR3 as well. CDR3 residues: CASSLEGAGRETQYF. Written as DNA, the CDR3 is TGCGCCAGCAGCTTGGAGGGGGCAGGAAGGGAGACCCAGTACTTC. The J gene is TRBJ2-5, the V gene TRBV5-1, with 7 bases fitting TRBD1. Losses at the gene ends were 0 bases for V and 5 bases for J; bases not matched to a gene: 7. In germline, CDR1 is SGHRS, CDR2 YFSETQ. This CDR3 region has 15 residues.

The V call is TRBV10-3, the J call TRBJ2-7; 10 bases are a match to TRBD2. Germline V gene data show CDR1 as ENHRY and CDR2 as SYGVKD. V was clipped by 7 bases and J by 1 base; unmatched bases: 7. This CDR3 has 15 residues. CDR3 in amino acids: CAIKLGLAQSYEQYF. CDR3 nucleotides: TGTGCCATCAAGCTGGGACTAGCGCAGTCCTACGAGCAGTACTTC.

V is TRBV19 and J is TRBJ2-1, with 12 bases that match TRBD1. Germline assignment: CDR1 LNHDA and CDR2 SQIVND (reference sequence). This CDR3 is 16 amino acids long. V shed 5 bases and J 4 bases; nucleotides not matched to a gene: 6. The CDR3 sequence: CASSVGTGGGYNEQFF. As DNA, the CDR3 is TGTGCCAGTAGTGTCGGGACAGGGGGCGGTTACAATGAGCAGTTCTTC.

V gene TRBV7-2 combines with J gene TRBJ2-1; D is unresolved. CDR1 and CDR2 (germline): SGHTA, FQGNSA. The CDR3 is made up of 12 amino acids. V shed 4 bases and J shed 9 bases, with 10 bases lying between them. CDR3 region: CASSSVHGEQFF. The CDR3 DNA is TGTGCCAGCAGCTCGGTCCATGGTGAGCAGTTCTTC.

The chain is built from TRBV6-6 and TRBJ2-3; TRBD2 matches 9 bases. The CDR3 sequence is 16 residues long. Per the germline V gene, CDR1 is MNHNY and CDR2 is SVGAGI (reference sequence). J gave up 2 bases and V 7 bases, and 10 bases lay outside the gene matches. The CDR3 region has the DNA TGTGCCAGCACCTTAGCGGGGGCCATTAACACAGATACGCAGTATTTT. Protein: CASTLAGAINTDTQYF.

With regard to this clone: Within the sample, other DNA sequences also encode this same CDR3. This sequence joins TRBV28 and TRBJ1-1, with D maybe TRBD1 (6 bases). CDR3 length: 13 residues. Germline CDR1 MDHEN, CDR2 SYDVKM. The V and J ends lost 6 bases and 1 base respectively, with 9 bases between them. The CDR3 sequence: CASSLGQNTEAFF. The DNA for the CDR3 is TGTGCCAGCAGCCTGGGACAGAACACTGAAGCTTTCTTT.

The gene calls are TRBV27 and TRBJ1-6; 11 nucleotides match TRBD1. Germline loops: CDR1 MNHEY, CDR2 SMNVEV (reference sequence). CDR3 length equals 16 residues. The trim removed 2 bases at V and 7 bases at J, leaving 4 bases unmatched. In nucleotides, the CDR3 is TGTGCCAGCAGTTTACGGACAGGGGGCTCAAATTCACCCCTCCACTTT. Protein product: CASSLRTGGSNSPLHF.

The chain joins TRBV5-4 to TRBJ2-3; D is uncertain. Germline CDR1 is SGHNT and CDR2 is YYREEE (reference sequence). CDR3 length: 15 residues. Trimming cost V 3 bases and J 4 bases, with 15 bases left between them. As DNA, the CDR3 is TGTGCCAGCAGCTCCGTTCAGACGGGCCCAGATACGCAGTATTTT. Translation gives CASSSVQTGPDTQYF.

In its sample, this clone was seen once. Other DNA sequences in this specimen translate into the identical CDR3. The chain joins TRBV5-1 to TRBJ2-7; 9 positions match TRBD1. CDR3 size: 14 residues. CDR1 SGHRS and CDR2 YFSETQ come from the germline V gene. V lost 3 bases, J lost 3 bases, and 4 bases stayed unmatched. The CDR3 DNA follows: TGCGCCAGCAGCTCGACAGGGGGAAACTACGAGCAGTACTTC. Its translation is CASSSTGGNYEQYF.

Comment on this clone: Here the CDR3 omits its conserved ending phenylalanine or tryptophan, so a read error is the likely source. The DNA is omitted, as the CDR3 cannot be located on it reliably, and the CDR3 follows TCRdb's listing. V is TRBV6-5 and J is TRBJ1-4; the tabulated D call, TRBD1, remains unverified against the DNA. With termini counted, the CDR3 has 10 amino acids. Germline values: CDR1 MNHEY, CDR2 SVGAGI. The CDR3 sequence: CASSYRGSRR.

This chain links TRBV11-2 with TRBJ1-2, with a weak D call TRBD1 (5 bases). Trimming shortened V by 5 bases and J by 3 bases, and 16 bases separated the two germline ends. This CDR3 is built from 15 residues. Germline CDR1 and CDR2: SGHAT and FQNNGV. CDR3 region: CASSPGGSRDYGYTF. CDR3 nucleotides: TGTGCCAGCAGCCCCGGGGGATCGAGGGACTATGGCTACACCTTC. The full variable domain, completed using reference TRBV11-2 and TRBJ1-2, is EAGVAQSPRYKIIEKRQSVAFWCNPISGHATLYWYQQILGQGPKLLIQFQNNGVVDDSQLPKDRFSAERLKGVDSTLKIQPAKLEDSAVYLCASSPGGSRDYGYTFGSGTRLTVV.

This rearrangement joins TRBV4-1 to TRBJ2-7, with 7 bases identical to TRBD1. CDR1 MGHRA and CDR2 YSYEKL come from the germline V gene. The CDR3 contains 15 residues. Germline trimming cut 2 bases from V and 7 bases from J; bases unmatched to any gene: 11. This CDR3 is CASSQPTQGKREQYF. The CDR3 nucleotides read TGCGCCAGCAGCCAACCCACACAGGGGAAGCGAGAGCAGTACTTC.

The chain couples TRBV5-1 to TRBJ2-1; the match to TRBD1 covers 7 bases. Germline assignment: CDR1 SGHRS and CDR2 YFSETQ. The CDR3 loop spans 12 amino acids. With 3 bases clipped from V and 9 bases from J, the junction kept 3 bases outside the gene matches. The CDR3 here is CASSSTGSEQFF. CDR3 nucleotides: TGCGCCAGCAGCTCGACAGGGTCTGAGCAGTTCTTC.

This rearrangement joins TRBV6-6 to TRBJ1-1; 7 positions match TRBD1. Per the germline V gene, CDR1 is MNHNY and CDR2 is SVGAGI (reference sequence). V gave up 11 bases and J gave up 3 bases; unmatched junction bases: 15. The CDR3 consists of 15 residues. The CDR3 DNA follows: TGTGCCTCTATGCCAAACAGGGGAGGTCACACTGAAGCTTTCTTT. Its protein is CASMPNRGGHTEAFF.

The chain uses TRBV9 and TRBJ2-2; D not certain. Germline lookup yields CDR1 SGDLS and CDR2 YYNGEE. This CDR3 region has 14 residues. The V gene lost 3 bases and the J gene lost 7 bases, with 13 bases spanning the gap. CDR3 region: CASSERLVVGELFF. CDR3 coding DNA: TGTGCCAGCAGCGAACGCCTAGTGGTCGGGGAGCTGTTTTTT.

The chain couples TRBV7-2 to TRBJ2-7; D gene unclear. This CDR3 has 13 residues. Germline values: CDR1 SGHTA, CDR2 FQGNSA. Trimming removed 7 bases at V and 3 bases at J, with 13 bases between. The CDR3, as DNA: TGTGCCAGCACTTCGGCCCCCCACTACGAGCAGTACTTC. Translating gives CASTSAPHYEQYF.

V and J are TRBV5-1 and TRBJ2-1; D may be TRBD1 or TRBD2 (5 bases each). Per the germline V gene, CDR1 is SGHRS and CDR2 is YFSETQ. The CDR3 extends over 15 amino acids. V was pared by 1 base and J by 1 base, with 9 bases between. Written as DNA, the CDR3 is TGCGCCAGCAGCTTGCTCGGGACGTCCTACAATGAGCAGTTCTTC. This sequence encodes CASSLLGTSYNEQFF.

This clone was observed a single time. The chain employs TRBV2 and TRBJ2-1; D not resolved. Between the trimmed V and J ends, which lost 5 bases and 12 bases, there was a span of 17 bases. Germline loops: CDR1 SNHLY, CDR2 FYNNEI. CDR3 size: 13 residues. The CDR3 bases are TGTGCCAGCAGTCTTCGCCCAGGTGTTGGGCAGTTCTTC. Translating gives CASSLRPGVGQFF.

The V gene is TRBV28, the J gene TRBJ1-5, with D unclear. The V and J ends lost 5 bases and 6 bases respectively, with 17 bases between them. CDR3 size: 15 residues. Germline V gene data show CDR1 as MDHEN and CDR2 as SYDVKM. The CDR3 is CASSPTPEMAQPQHF. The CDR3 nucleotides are TGTGCCAGCAGTCCTACTCCGGAGATGGCTCAGCCCCAGCATTTT.

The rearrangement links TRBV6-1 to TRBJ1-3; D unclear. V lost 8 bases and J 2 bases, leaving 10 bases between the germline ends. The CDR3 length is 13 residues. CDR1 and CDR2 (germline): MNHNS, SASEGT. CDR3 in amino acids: CASAQVAGNTIYF. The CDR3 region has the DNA TGTGCCAGCGCCCAGGTCGCTGGAAACACCATATATTTT.

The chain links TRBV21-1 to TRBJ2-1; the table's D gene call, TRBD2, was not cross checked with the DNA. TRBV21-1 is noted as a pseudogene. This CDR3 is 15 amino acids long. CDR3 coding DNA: TGTGCCAGCAACTCCGGGACTCAGGAACACAATGAGCAGTTCTTC. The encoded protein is CASNSGTQEHNEQFF.

The CDR3 here is CASSQRPLAKNIQYF. The CDR3 DNA follows: TGCGCCAGCAGCCAACGACCGTTAGCCAAAAACATTCAGTACTTC. This chain uses TRBV4-1 with TRBJ2-4; D call uncertain. The CDR3 contains 15 residues. Deletions cut 2 bases from V and 0 bases from J, with 8 bases between. Looked up from germline, CDR1 is MGHRA and CDR2 is YSYEKL.

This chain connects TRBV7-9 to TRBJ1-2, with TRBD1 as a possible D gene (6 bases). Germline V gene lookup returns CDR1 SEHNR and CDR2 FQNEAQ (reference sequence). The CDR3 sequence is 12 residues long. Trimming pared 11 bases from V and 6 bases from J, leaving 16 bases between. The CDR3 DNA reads TGTGCCGGAGTCCGGGACACCGATGGCTACACCTTC. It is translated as CAGVRDTDGYTF.

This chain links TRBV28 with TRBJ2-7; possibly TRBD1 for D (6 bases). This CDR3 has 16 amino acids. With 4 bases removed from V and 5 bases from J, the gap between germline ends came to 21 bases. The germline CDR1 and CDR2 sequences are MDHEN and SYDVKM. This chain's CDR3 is CASSSLLAGARNEQYF. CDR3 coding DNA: TGTGCCAGCAGTTCGTTGTTGGCAGGGGCGCGGAACGAGCAGTACTTC.